This T cell receptor beta chain comes out of a study of neoadjuvant anti-PD-1 for oral cavity cancer. Study-wide findings and caveats: After neoadjuvant nivolumab, PBMC T cell clonality was significantly higher in non-responders than responders.

The method was immunoSEQ multiplex PCR; TCRdb's version includes in-frame clones alone and lacks a portion of them. This sample yields 12,000 to 15,000 clones, of which just over 70% are seen a single time; around 3% belongs to the top ten. The V end was cut by 4 bases, the J end by 11 bases, with 11 bases between. In germline, CDR1 is DFQATT, CDR2 SNEGSKA (reference sequence). This CDR3 contains 10 residues. This clone has more than one count but fewer than ten. What it recognizes is unknown. The TCR sequence derives from a person aged 35-79 years with oral cavity squamous cell carcinoma. The sequences come from PBMCs, collected before nivolumab (anti-PD-1) treatment. V and J are TRBV20-1 and TRBJ1-2; D is unclear. CDR3 in amino acids: CSATRPWYTF. In DNA form, the CDR3 reads TGCAGTGCTACCAGACCTTGGTACACCTTC.